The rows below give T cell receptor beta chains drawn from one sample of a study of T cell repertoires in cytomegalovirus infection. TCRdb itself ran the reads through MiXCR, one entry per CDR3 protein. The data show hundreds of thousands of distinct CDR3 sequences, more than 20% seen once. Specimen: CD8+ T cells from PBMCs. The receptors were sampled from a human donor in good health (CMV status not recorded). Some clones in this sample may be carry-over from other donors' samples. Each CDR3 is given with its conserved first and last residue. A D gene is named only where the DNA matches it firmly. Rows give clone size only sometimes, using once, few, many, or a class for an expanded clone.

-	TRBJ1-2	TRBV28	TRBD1	TGTGCCAGCAGTCCTACCGGGGGACAGTTTAACTATGGCTACACCTTC	CASSPTGGQFNYGYTF
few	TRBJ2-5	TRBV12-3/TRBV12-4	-	TGTGCCAGCAGTTCTGGTCCCGAGACCCAGTACTTC	CASSSGPETQYF
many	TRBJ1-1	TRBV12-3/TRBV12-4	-	TGTGCCAGCAGGAAGTGGGGGTCGAACACTGAAGCTTTCTTT	CASRKWGSNTEAFF
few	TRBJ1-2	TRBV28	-	TGTGCCAGCAGTCCCCCATGGCGGGATGGCTACACCTTC	CASSPPWRDGYTF
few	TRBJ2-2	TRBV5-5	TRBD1	TGTGCCAGCGTCCTTTTAACAGGGGGCACCGGGGAGCTGTTTTTT	CASVLLTGGTGELFF
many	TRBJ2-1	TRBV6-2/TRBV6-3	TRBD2	TGTGCCAGCAGTTACCGAAACCCGGGACTAGGCCTGTGGGGTGAGCAGTTCTTC	CASSYRNPGLGLWGEQFF
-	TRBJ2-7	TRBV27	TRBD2	TGTGCCAGCAGTTTATCGGGGACTAGCGGGGGAACCTACGAGCAGTACTTC	CASSLSGTSGGTYEQYF
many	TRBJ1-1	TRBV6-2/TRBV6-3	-	TGTGCCAGCAGTTACGGTGCGTCGGGCACTGAAGCTTTCTTT	CASSYGASGTEAFF
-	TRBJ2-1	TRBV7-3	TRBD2	TGTGCCAGCAGCTTGGAGCGGGGGGGCGGTTATGAGCAGTTCTTC	CASSLERGGGYEQFF
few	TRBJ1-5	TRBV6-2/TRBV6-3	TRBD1	TGTGCCAGCACCCCTGACAGGGATTATCAGCCCCAGCATTTT	CASTPDRDYQPQHF
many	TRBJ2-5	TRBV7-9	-	TGTGCCAGCAGATACGGGGATGAGACCCAGTACTTC	CASRYGDETQYF
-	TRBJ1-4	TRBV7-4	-	TGTGCCAGCAGCCCACCGGAGGGGCAGAATGAAAAACTGTTTTTT	CASSPPEGQNEKLFF
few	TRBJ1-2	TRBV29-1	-	TGCAGCGTCCGAGGCGGGACAAGGGAAAACTATGGCTACACCTTC	CSVRGGTRENYGYTF
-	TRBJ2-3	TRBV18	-	TGTGCCAGCTCACCGGTCTATCTGAGGACAGCCACTCTCACAGATACGCAGTATTTT	CASSPVYLRTATLTDTQYF
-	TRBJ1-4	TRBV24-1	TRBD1	TGTGCCACCAGTGAGACAGGGACGGCTAATGAAAAACTGTTTTTT	CATSETGTANEKLFF
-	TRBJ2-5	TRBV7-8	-	TGTGCCAGCAGCCGAAGAGGGTTCCCAGAGACCCAGTACTTC	CASSRRGFPETQYF
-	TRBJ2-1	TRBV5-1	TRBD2	TGCGCCAGCAGCTTGAACGGGGGGTCAAACAATGAGCAGTTCTTC	CASSLNGGSNNEQFF
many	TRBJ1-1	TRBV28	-	TGTGCCAGCAGCTTCCACGGGCGAAACACTGAAGCTTTCTTT	CASSFHGRNTEAFF
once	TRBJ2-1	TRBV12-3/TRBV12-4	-	TGTGCCAGCAGTTTTGGCCCGGCCAATGAGCAGTTCTTC	CASSFGPANEQFF
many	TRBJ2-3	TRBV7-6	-	TGTGCCAGCAGCTTAGCGGGGAATCCTACAGATACGCAGTATTTT	CASSLAGNPTDTQYF
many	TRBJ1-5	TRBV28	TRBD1	TGTGCCAGCAGCTTGGACAGGGCAGGCTACAATCAGCCCCAGCATTTT	CASSLDRAGYNQPQHF
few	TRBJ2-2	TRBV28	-	TGTGCCAGCAGTTTCTGGGGAAAGAACACCGGGGAGCTGTTTTTT	CASSFWGKNTGELFF